Listed here is a single T cell receptor (beta chain). Its cognate antigen has yet to be identified. One base away there is no much larger clone; base qualities are not given. The TCR beta CDR3 regions were amplified from RNA transcripts. The TCR CDR3 was subjected to a first round of RT-PCR using the HTBI primer set and the Qiagen OneStep RT-PCR kit. Libraries were constructed in a second round of multiplex PCR, after which size selection and purification were performed. Paired-end sequencing of the libraries was performed with 100 bp reads on an Illumina HiSeq2000. In the original analysis: SOAPnuke was used to process the raw data, throwing out any read that contained adapters or uncalled bases, had a mean Phred below 15, or lacked an exact constant-primer or identifier match. COPE v1.2.5 was used to merge the high-quality paired reads, and each unique nucleotide sequence was defined as a clonotype. MiTCR v1.1 was used to align the clonotypes against IMGT TRBV, TRBD and TRBJ reference segments. Analysis was restricted to V-J combinations with a frequency above 0.0001, which covered 99.2% of repertoires. A TCS score was defined as the ratio between F50 (clonal expansion) and ExV (chaos), using BLOSUM62-based TCRdist between CDR3 peptides within each V-J. Welch's t-statistics and random forest reduced just over 500 V-J features to 10 to 15, which were used in a naive Bayes classifier (R e1071). TCRdb reprocessing: public reads trimmed at Q25 with fastp, clones called with MiXCR, in-frame beta chains kept. Records with the same CDR3 protein are collapsed into one entry carrying the most frequent genes and DNA. The V and J calls were not made by the authors but by TCRdb's processing. This sample is represented by fewer than 800,000 distinct CDR3 sequences; 16% of them were singletons. The ten largest make up around 7.7% of the sample.

This entry comes from a study of T cells in Graves' hyperthyroidism and ophthalmopathy (dated by TCRdb to the late 2010s). The study in broad terms: Peripheral blood samples were taken at initial diagnosis, before any treatment was given. Prospective prediction of ophthalmopathy was tested in an independent validation cohort consisting of 18 to 20 hyperthyroidism patients and more than 15 patients who later progressed to ophthalmopathy. The study also compared thyroid tissue and blood T-cell repertoires from roughly six Graves' hyperthyroidism patients. Once sampling was done, hyperthyroidism patients were given methimazole at a starting dose of 30 mg daily, whereas ophthalmopathy patients were given high-dose intravenous methylprednisolone. A discovery cohort of roughly 100 patients, 43 with Graves' ophthalmopathy and 57 with stable Graves' hyperthyroidism, was used to find distinguishing TCR V-J signatures. The paper describes TCR Vbeta CDR3 sequencing of more than 120 peripheral blood samples, made up of under 50 ophthalmopathy patients, roughly 75 hyperthyroidism patients and about 17 progressor patients. For training and testing, the roughly 100 patients in the discovery cohort were randomly divided in a 7:3 ratio.

Including cysteine and phenylalanine, the CDR3 has 15 amino acids. The kept DNA is CDR3 alone, 45 bases in frame from the first base. Sequences MDHEN (CDR1) and SYDVKM (CDR2) are obtained from the germline V gene. Compared with germline, V lacks 6 bases and J lacks 1 base; bases without a gene match: 0. Stable Graves' hyperthyroidism was defined as no progression to ophthalmopathy during 18 months of follow-up. Hyperthyroidism patients were newly diagnosed, with disease duration under 2 months, and aged 18 to 65 years. The study excluded patients with uncontrolled infections, other autoimmune diseases, pregnancy or lactation. Clinical symptoms, serum thyroxine and TRAb, thyroid ultrasound, and orbital computed tomography formed the basis for the diagnoses. PBMCs were isolated from 7.5 to 10 ml of fresh peripheral blood by Ficoll-Paque density gradient centrifugation. Trizol reagent was used to extract total RNA, and RNA quality was then checked on an Agilent 2100 Bioanalyzer.

Broad study findings and their caveats: No statistical method was used to set the sample size in advance, and investigators knew the group allocation. In validation, the model predicted progression to ophthalmopathy with just under 71% sensitivity and about 73% specificity, a median of 6.5 months before onset. Most expanded thyroid clonotypes (frequency above 0.001) were also detected in blood, a finding suggesting that blood repertoires may reflect thyroid immune responses. A model built on a 13 V-J signature distinguished ophthalmopathy from stable hyperthyroidism, reaching 85% to 90% sensitivity and about 81% specificity in cross-validation and 80%/75% in testing.

The chain is assembled from TRBV28 and TRBJ2-3; TRBD2 lines up with 14 middle nucleotides. This TCR was recovered from a man aged 18 to 35 with Graves' hyperthyroidism. The sample comprised blood. The DNA reads as follows: TGTGCCAGCAGGGGACTAGCGGGAGGCACAGATACGCAGTATTTT. This gives the protein CASRGLAGGTDTQYF.